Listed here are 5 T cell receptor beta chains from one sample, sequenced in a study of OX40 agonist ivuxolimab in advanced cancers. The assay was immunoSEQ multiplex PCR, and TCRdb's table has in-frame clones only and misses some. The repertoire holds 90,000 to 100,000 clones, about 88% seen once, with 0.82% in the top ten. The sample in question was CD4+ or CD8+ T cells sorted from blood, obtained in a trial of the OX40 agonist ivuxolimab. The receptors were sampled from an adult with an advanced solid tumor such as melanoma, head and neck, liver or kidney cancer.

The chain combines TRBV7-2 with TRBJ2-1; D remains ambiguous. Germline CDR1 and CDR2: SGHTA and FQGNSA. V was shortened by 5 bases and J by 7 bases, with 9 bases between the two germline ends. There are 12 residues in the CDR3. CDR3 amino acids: CASSGTRNEQFF. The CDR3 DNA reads TGTGCCAGCAGCGGAACTCGGAATGAGCAGTTCTTC.

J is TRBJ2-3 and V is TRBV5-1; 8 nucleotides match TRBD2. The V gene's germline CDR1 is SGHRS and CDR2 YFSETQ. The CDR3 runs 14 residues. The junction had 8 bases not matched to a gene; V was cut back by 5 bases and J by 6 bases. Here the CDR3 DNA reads TGCGCCAGCAGGGAAGCGGGAGTAAGGGATACGCAGTATTTT. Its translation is CASREAGVRDTQYF.

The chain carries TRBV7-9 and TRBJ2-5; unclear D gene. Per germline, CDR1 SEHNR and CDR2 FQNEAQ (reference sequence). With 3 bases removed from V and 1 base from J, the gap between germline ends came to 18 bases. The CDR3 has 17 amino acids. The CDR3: CASSFRSLLTPQETQYF. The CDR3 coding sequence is TGTGCCAGCAGCTTTAGGTCCTTACTTACACCCCAAGAGACCCAGTACTTC.

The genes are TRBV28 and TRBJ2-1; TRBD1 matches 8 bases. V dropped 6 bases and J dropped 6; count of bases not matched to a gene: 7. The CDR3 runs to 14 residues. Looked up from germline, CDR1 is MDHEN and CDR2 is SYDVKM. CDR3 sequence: CASRSGQGRNEQFF. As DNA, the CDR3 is TGTGCCAGCAGATCCGGACAGGGTCGCAATGAGCAGTTCTTC.

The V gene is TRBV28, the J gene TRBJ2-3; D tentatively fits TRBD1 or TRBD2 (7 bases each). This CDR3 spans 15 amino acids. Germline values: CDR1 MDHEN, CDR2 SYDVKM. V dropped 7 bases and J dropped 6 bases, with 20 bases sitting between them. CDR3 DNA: TGTGCCAGCACCCAGGGGGGGGGCGGGTTGGATACGCAGTATTTT. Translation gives CASTQGGGGLDTQYF. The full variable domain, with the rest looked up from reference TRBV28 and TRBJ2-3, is DVKVTQSSRYLVKRTGEKVFLECVQDMDHENMFWYRQDPGLGLRLIYFSYDVKMKEKGDIPEGYSVSREKKERFSLILESASTNQTSMYLCASTQGGGGLDTQYFGPGTRLTVL.